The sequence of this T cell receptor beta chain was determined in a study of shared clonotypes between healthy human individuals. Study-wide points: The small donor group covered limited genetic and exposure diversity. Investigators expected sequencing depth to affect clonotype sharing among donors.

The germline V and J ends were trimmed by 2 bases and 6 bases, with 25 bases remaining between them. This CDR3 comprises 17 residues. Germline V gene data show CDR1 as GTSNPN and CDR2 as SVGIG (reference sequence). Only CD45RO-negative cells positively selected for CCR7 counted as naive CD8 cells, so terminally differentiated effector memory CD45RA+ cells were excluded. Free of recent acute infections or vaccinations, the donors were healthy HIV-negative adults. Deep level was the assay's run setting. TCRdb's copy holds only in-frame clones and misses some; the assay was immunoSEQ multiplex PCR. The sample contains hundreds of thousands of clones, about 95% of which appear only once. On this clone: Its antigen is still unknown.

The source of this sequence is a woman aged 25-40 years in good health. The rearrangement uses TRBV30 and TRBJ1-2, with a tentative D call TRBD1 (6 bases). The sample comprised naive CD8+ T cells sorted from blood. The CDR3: CAWSIRTGSLAKDGYTF. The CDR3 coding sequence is TGTGCCTGGAGTATACGAACAGGGTCATTGGCTAAGGATGGCTACACCTTC.